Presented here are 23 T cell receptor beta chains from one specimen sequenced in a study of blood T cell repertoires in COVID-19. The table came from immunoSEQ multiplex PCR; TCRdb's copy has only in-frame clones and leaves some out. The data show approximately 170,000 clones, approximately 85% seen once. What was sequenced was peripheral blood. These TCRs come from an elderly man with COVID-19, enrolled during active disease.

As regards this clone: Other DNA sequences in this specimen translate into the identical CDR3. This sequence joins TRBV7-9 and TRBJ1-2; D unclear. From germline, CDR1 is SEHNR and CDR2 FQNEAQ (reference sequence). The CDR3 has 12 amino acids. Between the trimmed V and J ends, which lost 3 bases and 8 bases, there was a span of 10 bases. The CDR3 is CASSLAVGGYTF. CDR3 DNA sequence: TGTGCCAGCAGCTTGGCCGTCGGGGGCTACACCTTC.

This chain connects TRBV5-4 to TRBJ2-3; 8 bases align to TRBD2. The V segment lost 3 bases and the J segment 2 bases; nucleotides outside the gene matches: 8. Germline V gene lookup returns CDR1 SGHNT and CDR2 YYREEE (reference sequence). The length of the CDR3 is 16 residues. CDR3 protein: CASSYPSGGVTDTQYF. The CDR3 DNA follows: TGTGCCAGCAGCTATCCCAGCGGGGGAGTCACAGATACGCAGTATTTT.

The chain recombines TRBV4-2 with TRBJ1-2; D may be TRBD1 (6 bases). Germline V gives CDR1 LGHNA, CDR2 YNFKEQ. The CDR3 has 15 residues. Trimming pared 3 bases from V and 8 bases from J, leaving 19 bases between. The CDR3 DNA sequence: TGTGCCAGCAGCCAGGGCATCGGACAGCCTGGGGGCTACACCTTC. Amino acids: CASSQGIGQPGGYTF.

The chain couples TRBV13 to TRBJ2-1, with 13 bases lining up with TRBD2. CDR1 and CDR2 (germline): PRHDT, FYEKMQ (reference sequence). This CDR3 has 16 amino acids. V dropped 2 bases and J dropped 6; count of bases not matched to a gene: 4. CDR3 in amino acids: CASSLRTSGGGNEQFF. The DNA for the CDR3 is TGTGCCAGCAGCTTACGAACTAGCGGGGGGGGCAATGAGCAGTTCTTC.

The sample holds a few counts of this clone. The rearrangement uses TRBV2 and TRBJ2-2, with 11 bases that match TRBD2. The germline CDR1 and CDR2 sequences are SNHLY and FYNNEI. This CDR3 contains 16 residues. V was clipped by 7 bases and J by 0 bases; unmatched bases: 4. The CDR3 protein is CASTGTSGSNTGELFF. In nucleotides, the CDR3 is TGTGCCAGCACCGGGACTAGCGGATCGAACACCGGGGAGCTGTTTTTT.

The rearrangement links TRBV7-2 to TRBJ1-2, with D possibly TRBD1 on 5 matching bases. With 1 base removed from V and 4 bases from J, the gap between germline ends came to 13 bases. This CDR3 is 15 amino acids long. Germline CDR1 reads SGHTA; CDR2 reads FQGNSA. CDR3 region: CASSLGGTVSYGYTF. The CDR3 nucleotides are TGTGCCAGCAGCTTAGGGGGCACGGTTTCCTATGGCTACACCTTC.

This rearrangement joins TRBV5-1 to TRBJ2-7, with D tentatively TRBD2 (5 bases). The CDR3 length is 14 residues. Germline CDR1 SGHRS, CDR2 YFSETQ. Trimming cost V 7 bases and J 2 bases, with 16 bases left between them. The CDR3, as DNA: TGCGCCAGCCGGCTTCAAAGCGGACCCTACGAGCAGTACTTC. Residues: CASRLQSGPYEQYF.

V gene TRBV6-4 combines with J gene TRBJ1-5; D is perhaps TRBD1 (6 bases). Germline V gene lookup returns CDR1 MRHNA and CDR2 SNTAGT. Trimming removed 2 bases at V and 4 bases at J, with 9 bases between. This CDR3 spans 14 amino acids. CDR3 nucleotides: TGTGCCAGCAGTGACAGGGGGGGGAATCAGCCCCAGCATTTT. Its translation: CASSDRGGNQPQHF.

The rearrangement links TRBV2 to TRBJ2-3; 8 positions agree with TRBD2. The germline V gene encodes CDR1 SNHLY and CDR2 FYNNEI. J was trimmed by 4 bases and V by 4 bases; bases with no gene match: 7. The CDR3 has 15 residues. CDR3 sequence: CASSVTGGPPDTQYF. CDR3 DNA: TGTGCCAGCAGTGTAACGGGGGGGCCTCCAGATACGCAGTATTTT.

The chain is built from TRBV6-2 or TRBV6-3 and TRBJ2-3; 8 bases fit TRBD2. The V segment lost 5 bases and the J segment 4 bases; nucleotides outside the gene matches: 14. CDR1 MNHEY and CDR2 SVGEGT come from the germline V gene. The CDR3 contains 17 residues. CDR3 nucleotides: TGTGCCAGCAGTCTCGCCTTTAGCGGGGCGACAGCAGATACGCAGTATTTT. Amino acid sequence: CASSLAFSGATADTQYF.

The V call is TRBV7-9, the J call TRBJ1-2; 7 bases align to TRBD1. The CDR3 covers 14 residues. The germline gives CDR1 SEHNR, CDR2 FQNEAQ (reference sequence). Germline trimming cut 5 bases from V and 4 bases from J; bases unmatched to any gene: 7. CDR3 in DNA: TGTGCCAGCAGCACAGACAGGGAAGCCTATGGCTACACCTTC. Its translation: CASSTDREAYGYTF.

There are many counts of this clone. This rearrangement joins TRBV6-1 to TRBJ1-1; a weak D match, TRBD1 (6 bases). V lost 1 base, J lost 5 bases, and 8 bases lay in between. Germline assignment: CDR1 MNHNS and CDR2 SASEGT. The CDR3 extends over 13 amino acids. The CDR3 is CASSEVRGTEAFF. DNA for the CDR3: TGTGCCAGCAGTGAAGTCAGGGGAACTGAAGCTTTCTTT.

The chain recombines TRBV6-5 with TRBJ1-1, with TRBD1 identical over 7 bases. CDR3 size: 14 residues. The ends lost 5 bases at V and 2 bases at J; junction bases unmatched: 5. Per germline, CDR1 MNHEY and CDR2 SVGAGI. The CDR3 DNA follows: TGTGCCAGCAGTCTCGACAGGGTTAACACTGAAGCTTTCTTT. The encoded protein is CASSLDRVNTEAFF.

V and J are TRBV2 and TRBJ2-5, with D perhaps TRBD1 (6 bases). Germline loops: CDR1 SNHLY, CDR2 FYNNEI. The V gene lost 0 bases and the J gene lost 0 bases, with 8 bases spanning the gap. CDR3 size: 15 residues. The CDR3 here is CASSEAQGNQETQYF. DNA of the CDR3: TGTGCCAGCAGTGAAGCACAGGGTAACCAAGAGACCCAGTACTTC.

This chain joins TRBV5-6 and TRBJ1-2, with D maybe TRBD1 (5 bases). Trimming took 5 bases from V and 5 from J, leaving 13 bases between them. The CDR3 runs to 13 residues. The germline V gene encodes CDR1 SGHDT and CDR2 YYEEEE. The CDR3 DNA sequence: TGTGCCAGCAGTCCTAGGGGTTTTTATGGCTACACCTTC. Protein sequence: CASSPRGFYGYTF.

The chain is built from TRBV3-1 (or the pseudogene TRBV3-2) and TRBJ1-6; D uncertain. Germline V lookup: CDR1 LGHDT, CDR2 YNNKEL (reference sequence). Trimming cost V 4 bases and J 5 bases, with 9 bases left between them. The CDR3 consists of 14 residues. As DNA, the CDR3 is TGTGCCAGCAGCCCGTACAGCAATAATTCACCCCTCCACTTT. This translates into CASSPYSNNSPLHF.

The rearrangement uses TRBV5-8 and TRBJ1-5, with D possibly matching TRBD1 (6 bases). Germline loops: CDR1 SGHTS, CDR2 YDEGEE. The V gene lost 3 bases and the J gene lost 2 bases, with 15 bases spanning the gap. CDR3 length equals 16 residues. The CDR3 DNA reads TGTGCCAGCAGCTACAGGGCTATGCGGGGCAATCAGCCCCAGCATTTT. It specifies CASSYRAMRGNQPQHF.

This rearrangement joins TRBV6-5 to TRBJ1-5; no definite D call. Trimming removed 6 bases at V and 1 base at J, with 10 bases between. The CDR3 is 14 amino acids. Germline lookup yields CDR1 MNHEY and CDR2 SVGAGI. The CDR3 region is CASRGVASNQPQHF. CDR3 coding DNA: TGTGCCAGCAGGGGCGTGGCCAGCAATCAGCCCCAGCATTTT.

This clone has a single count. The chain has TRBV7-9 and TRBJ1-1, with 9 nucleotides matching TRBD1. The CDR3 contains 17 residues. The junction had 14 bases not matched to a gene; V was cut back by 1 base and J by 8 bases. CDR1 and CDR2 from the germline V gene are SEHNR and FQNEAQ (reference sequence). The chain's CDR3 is CASSLGRTGVVGGEAFF. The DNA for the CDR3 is TGTGCCAGCAGCTTAGGAAGGACAGGGGTGGTTGGTGGGGAAGCTTTCTTT.

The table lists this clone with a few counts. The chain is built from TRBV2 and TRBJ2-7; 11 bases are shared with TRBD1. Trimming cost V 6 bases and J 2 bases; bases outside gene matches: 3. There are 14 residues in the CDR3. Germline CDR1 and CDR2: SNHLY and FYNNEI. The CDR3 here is CASRLGQGAYEQYF. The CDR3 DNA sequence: TGTGCCAGCAGGCTGGGACAGGGGGCCTACGAGCAGTACTTC.

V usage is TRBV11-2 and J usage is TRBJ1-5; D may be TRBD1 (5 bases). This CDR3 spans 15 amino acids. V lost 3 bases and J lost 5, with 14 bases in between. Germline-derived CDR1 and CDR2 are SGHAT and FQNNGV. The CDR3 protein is CASSFGGGMDQPQHF. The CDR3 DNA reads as TGTGCCAGCAGCTTCGGGGGGGGAATGGATCAGCCCCAGCATTTT. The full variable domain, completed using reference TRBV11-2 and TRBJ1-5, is EAGVAQSPRYKIIEKRQSVAFWCNPISGHATLYWYQQILGQGPKLLIQFQNNGVVDDSQLPKDRFSAERLKGVDSTLKIQPAKLEDSAVYLCASSFGGGMDQPQHFGDGTRLSIL.

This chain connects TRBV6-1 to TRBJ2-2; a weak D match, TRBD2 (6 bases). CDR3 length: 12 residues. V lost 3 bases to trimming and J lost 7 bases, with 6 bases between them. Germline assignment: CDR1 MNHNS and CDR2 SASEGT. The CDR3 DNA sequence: TGTGCCAGCAGTGAGGAGGGCGGGGAGCTGTTTTTT. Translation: CASSEEGGELFF.

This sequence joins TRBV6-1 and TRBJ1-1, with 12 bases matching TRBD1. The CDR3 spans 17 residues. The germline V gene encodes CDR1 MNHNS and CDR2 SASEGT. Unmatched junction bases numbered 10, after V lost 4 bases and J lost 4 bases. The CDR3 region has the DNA TGTGCCAGCAGTGTGCCTTGGGACAGGGGGCTTGTCACTGAAGCTTTCTTT. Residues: CASSVPWDRGLVTEAFF.